Presented here are 27 T cell receptor beta chains from one specimen sequenced in a study of T cell responses to AZD1222 COVID-19 vaccine. TCRdb's copy holds only in-frame clones and misses some; the assay was immunoSEQ multiplex PCR. The sample contains 140,000 to 150,000 clones, just over 90% of which appear only once. Here the sequenced sample was peripheral blood, taken 28 days after the second AZD1222 dose. The receptors stem from an adult who received the AZD1222 COVID-19 vaccine.

The chain has TRBV6-5 and TRBJ2-7; D may correspond to TRBD1 or TRBD2 (5 bases each). The germline V gene encodes CDR1 MNHEY and CDR2 SVGAGI. Trimming removed 2 bases at V and 11 bases at J, with 16 bases between. The CDR3 loop spans 13 amino acids. The CDR3 sequence: CASSYITGDLKYF. The CDR3 coding sequence is TGTGCCAGCAGTTACATTACCGGGGACCTAAAGTACTTC.

The rearrangement links TRBV7-8 to TRBJ2-1, with 13 bases that match TRBD2. There are 16 residues in the CDR3. The V gene end was trimmed by 7 bases and the J gene end by 8 bases; junction bases not matched to a gene: 11. The germline V gene encodes CDR1 SGHVS and CDR2 FQNEAQ. CDR3 sequence (DNA): TGTGCCAGCAACCGCCGGGGGACTAGCGGGATCGATGAGCAGTTCTTC. Translated: CASNRRGTSGIDEQFF. Full variable domain (rest looked up from reference TRBV7-8 and TRBJ2-1): GAGVSQSPRYKVAKRGQDVALRCDPISGHVSLFWYQQALGQGPEFLTYFQNEAQLDKSGLPSDRFFAERPEGSVSTLKIQRTQQEDSAVYLCASNRRGTSGIDEQFFGPGTRLTVL.

The V gene is TRBV10-3, the J gene TRBJ1-1; 8 bases line up with TRBD1. Germline V gives CDR1 ENHRY, CDR2 SYGVKD. The J segment lost 0 bases and the V segment lost 2 bases, leaving 8 bases of the junction unmatched. The CDR3 length is 17 residues. The CDR3 DNA sequence: TGTGCCATCAGTGAGGCCGACAGGGGCCTCATGAACACTGAAGCTTTCTTT. Its protein product is CAISEADRGLMNTEAFF.

The J gene is TRBJ1-5, the V gene TRBV6-5; D gene unclear. Trimming took 4 bases from V and 4 from J, leaving 8 bases between them. The CDR3 runs to 13 residues. The germline gives CDR1 MNHEY, CDR2 SVGAGI. The CDR3 nucleotides are TGTGCCAGCAGTTCAGCCCGGAATCAGCCCCAGCATTTT. Its translation: CASSSARNQPQHF.

The chain joins TRBV27 to TRBJ1-1, with D possibly being TRBD1 (6 bases). Germline V gene lookup returns CDR1 MNHEY and CDR2 SMNVEV (reference sequence). With 7 bases removed from V and 2 bases from J, the gap between germline ends came to 26 bases. This CDR3 comprises 18 residues. The CDR3 coding sequence is TGTGCCAGCAACCCTGCGGGGGCTCGGGTTTATGATAACACTGAAGCTTTCTTT. Protein sequence: CASNPAGARVYDNTEAFF.

The rearrangement uses TRBV7-8 and TRBJ2-7, with 9 bases fitting TRBD1. The CDR3 has 15 residues. V shed 4 bases and J 3 bases; nucleotides not matched to a gene: 7. Germline V gene data show CDR1 as SGHVS and CDR2 as FQNEAQ. Here the CDR3 reads CASSSSGDRVYEQYF. CDR3 in DNA: TGTGCCAGCAGCTCCTCGGGGGACAGGGTCTACGAGCAGTACTTC.

The J gene is TRBJ2-5, the V gene TRBV14; D gene unclear. The CDR3 runs to 14 residues. The V gene lost 5 bases and the J gene lost 5 bases, with 15 bases spanning the gap. Per germline, CDR1 SGHDN and CDR2 FVKESK. DNA of the CDR3: TGTGCCAGCAGCTGGGGAACGGCCCGTGAGACCCAGTACTTC. It codes for CASSWGTARETQYF.

V usage is TRBV15 and J usage is TRBJ2-2; 7 positions match TRBD2. Germline V gene sequence: CDR1 LNHNV, CDR2 YYDKDF (reference sequence). Trimming removed 1 base from V and 7 bases from J; junction bases left unmatched: 9. The CDR3 extends over 16 amino acids. The CDR3 sequence is CATSRGPGGISGELFF. As DNA, the CDR3 is TGTGCCACCAGCAGAGGCCCCGGGGGGATCAGCGGGGAGCTGTTTTTT.

The genes are TRBV5-1 and TRBJ1-4; 8 bases are shared with TRBD1. CDR1 and CDR2 (germline): SGHRS, YFSETQ. V lost 1 base and J lost 6; bases outside the gene matches: 14. This CDR3 region has 18 residues. The CDR3 coding sequence is TGCGCCAGCAGCTTGAGGGGCCCAGGGGGCGTCTATGATGAAAAACTGTTTTTT. This codes for CASSLRGPGGVYDEKLFF. Full variable domain (outside the CDR3, taken from reference TRBV5-1 and TRBJ1-4): KAGVTQTPRYLIKTRGQQVTLSCSPISGHRSVSWYQQTPGQGLQFLFEYFSETQRNKGNFPGRFSGRQFSNSRSEMNVSTLELGDSALYLCASSLRGPGGVYDEKLFFGSGTQLSVL.

The chain links TRBV7-9 to TRBJ2-3, with a possible D match to TRBD1 (5 bases). This CDR3 region has 17 residues. The germline V gene has CDR1 SEHNR and CDR2 FQNEAQ (reference sequence). Trimming stripped 4 bases from V and 0 bases from J, with 17 bases between. This CDR3 is CASSYGWGGASTDTQYF. In DNA form, the CDR3 reads TGTGCCAGCAGCTATGGATGGGGCGGTGCTAGCACAGATACGCAGTATTTT. Full variable domain (missing parts from reference TRBV7-9 and TRBJ2-3): DTGVSQNPRHKITKRGQNVTFRCDPISEHNRLYWYRQTLGQGPEFLTYFQNEAQLEKSRLLSDRFSAERPKGSFSTLEIQRTEQGDSAMYLCASSYGWGGASTDTQYFGPGTRLTVL.

V usage is TRBV5-1 and J usage is TRBJ2-4; 10 nucleotides align to TRBD2. This CDR3 is built from 16 residues. Germline trimming cut 5 bases from V and 1 base from J; bases unmatched to any gene: 6. CDR1 and CDR2 from the germline V gene are SGHRS and YFSETQ. The chain's CDR3 is CASSVASGSAKNIQYF. CDR3 bases: TGCGCCAGCAGTGTCGCTAGCGGGAGTGCCAAAAACATTCAGTACTTC.

This clone was observed once. J is TRBJ1-4 and V is TRBV5-5; TRBD1 matches 8 bases. Germline loops: CDR1 SGHKS, CDR2 YYEKEE (reference sequence). V gave up 4 bases and J gave up 8 bases; unmatched junction bases: 10. The length of the CDR3 is 15 residues. In DNA, the CDR3 is TGTGCCAGCAGCCTCAGACAGGGGAGGGAAGAAAAACTGTTTTTT. Amino acids: CASSLRQGREEKLFF.

The J gene is TRBJ1-5, the V gene TRBV4-2; D remains ambiguous. Trimming cost V 0 bases and J 0 bases, with 9 bases left between them. CDR3 length: 16 amino acids. Germline loops: CDR1 LGHNA, CDR2 YNFKEQ. As DNA, the CDR3 is TGTGCCAGCAGCCAAGAAGCAGGACTTAGCAATCAGCCCCAGCATTTT. Protein product: CASSQEAGLSNQPQHF.

J is TRBJ2-3 and V is TRBV25-1, with D unresolved. The germline V gene has CDR1 MGHDK and CDR2 SYGVNS. CDR3 length: 14 residues. Trimming took 3 bases from V and 3 from J, leaving 10 bases between them. This CDR3 is CASSDPLGTDTQYF. CDR3 nucleotides: TGTGCCAGCAGTGATCCCTTGGGGACAGATACGCAGTATTTT.

J is TRBJ1-5 and V is TRBV29-1; D ambiguous. The V end lost 4 bases, the J end lost 2 bases, and 3 bases lay between the germline ends. The CDR3 loop spans 11 amino acids. Germline V gene lookup returns CDR1 SQVTM and CDR2 ANQGSEA. The CDR3 nucleotides read TGCAGCGTTGGCGGCAATCAGCCCCAGCATTTT. Protein: CSVGGNQPQHF.

V is TRBV3-1 (or the pseudogene TRBV3-2) and J is TRBJ1-1, with TRBD1 matching 8 bases. The CDR3 is 17 residues long. Trimming took 3 bases from V and 3 from J; bases not matched to a gene: 12. In germline, CDR1 is LGHDT, CDR2 YNNKEL (reference sequence). CDR3 coding DNA: TGTGCCAGCAGCCAGATAGGCGGGGGCAGGGGGCACACTGAAGCTTTCTTT. It specifies CASSQIGGGRGHTEAFF.

J is TRBJ1-3 and V is TRBV29-1; 7 nucleotides agree with TRBD1. Trimming at V came to 4 bases and at J to 2 bases, leaving 5 bases not matched to a gene. The CDR3 totals 14 residues. Germline V CDR1 and CDR2: SQVTM, ANQGSEA. CDR3 in amino acids: CSVGETGTGNTIYF. The CDR3 region has the DNA TGCAGCGTTGGAGAGACAGGGACTGGAAACACCATATATTTT.

DNA for the CDR3: TGTGCCAGCAGTGTAAGCGGTTCTGGGGCCAACGTCCTGACTTTC. The encoded protein is CASSVSGSGANVLTF. V is TRBV2 and J is TRBJ2-6, with D possibly TRBD2 on 5 matching bases. The germline V and J ends were trimmed by 4 bases and 1 base, with 8 bases remaining between them. The V gene's germline CDR1 is SNHLY and CDR2 FYNNEI. CDR3 length: 15 amino acids.

The rearrangement uses TRBV25-1 and TRBJ1-4; D gene uncertain. The CDR3 contains 14 residues. With 6 bases removed from V and 16 bases from J, the gap between germline ends came to 24 bases. Germline values: CDR1 MGHDK, CDR2 SYGVNS. CDR3 bases: TGTGCCAGCAGCCCGGACGCGAACCGCGAAATTAGGTTTTTT. It yields the protein CASSPDANREIRFF.

The chain couples TRBV11-2 to TRBJ2-7, with D possibly matching TRBD2 (6 bases). Germline V gives CDR1 SGHAT, CDR2 FQNNGV. Between the trimmed V and J ends, which lost 1 base and 7 bases, there was a span of 17 bases. This CDR3 region has 15 residues. As DNA, the CDR3 is TGTGCCAGCAGCTTAGCCCGAGGCAGGGCGGGGGAGCAGTACTTC. This sequence encodes CASSLARGRAGEQYF. The variable domain in full, with the rest retrieved from reference TRBV11-2 and TRBJ2-7, is EAGVAQSPRYKIIEKRQSVAFWCNPISGHATLYWYQQILGQGPKLLIQFQNNGVVDDSQLPKDRFSAERLKGVDSTLKIQPAKLEDSAVYLCASSLARGRAGEQYFGPGTRLTVT.

The J gene is TRBJ2-7, the V gene TRBV27, with D possibly TRBD2 on 6 matching bases. V lost 4 bases and J 2 bases, leaving 9 bases between the germline ends. Germline V gives CDR1 MNHEY, CDR2 SMNVEV (reference sequence). The CDR3 has 13 amino acids. In nucleotides, the CDR3 is TGTGCCAGCAGTTCGGGAGAAGCCTACGAGCAGTACTTC. Translating gives CASSSGEAYEQYF.

The gene calls are TRBV2 and TRBJ2-7; weak D call: TRBD2 (7 bases). Germline CDR1 SNHLY, CDR2 FYNNEI. V was clipped by 6 bases and J by 5 bases, with 20 bases between them. This CDR3 contains 15 residues. CDR3 nucleotide sequence: TGTGCCAGCAGCGCCCGGGGCGGGGGCCTGGACGAGCAGTACTTC. Amino acid sequence: CASSARGGGLDEQYF. The full variable domain, completed using reference TRBV2 and TRBJ2-7, is EPEVTQTPSHQVTQMGQEVILRCVPISNHLYFYWYRQILGQKVEFLVSFYNNEISEKSEIFDDQFSVERPDGSNFTLKIRSTKLEDSAMYFCASSARGGGLDEQYFGPGTRLTVT.

The CDR3 DNA reads TGCGCCAGCAGCCCAGACAGGGTGGCCTACAATGAGCAGTTCTTC. Amino acid sequence: CASSPDRVAYNEQFF. The chain links TRBV5-1 to TRBJ2-1, with 7 bases aligning to TRBD1. With 4 bases clipped from V and 2 bases from J, the junction kept 6 bases outside the gene matches. Germline V lookup: CDR1 SGHRS, CDR2 YFSETQ. CDR3 length equals 15 residues.

The CDR3 loop reads CASSSRGGYGYTF. CDR3 bases: TGTGCCAGTAGTAGCCGGGGAGGCTATGGCTACACCTTC. This chain connects TRBV19 to TRBJ1-2, with no clear D. The CDR3 has 13 amino acids. CDR1 and CDR2 from the germline V gene are LNHDA and SQIVND (reference sequence). Trimming removed 4 bases from V and 4 bases from J, with 10 bases in between.

The V gene is TRBV12-3 or TRBV12-4, the J gene TRBJ1-6; D is unresolved. The V gene lost 10 bases and the J gene lost 11 bases, with 12 bases spanning the gap. The CDR3 loop spans 11 amino acids. The CDR3 sequence is CAIDPLAPLHF. The CDR3 nucleotides read TGTGCCATCGATCCATTGGCACCCCTCCACTTT.

This clone was counted a single time. This chain uses TRBV9 with TRBJ1-1; D unresolved. The germline V gene has CDR1 SGDLS and CDR2 YYNGEE. Trimming removed 0 bases from V and 2 bases from J, with 8 bases in between. CDR3 length: 14 amino acids. The CDR3 loop is CASSVAGGNTEAFF. DNA of the CDR3: TGTGCCAGCAGCGTAGCAGGAGGCAACACTGAAGCTTTCTTT.

The rearrangement uses TRBV20-1 and TRBJ1-3; D remains ambiguous. Germline CDR1 DFQATT, CDR2 SNEGSKA (reference sequence). Trimming stripped 3 bases from V and 4 bases from J, with 13 bases between. The CDR3 totals 14 residues. CDR3: CSASMSHSGNTIYF. The CDR3 nucleotides read TGCAGTGCTAGTATGTCGCACTCCGGAAACACCATATATTTT.